The rows below give T cell receptor beta chains drawn from one sample of a study of identical twins. In TCRdb, the 5' RACE reads were re-called with MiXCR into one record per CDR3 protein. The sample has around 470,000 distinct CDR3 sequences; around 14% are singletons. These data also formed part of another study, on yellow fever vaccine responses in identical twins.

What was sequenced was CD4+ T cells sorted from blood. These receptors all stem from a young woman in good health. Each CDR3 is given with its conserved first and last residue. Fields, in order: clone size, D gene, J gene, V gene, CDR3 protein, CDR3 DNA. A D gene is named only where the DNA matches it firmly. Not all rows give a size; the values are once, few, many and, for expanded clones, a class.

NA,TRBD2,TRBJ2-1,TRBV7-8,CASVILAGGLSEQFF,TGTGCCAGCGTCATCCTAGCGGGGGGCCTCAGTGAGCAGTTCTTC
NA,TRBD2,TRBJ2-3,TRBV20-1,CSASVLAGYTDTQYF,TGCAGTGCTAGCGTACTAGCGGGATACACAGATACGCAGTATTTT
NA,NA,TRBJ2-7,TRBV7-3,CASSLSSKSYEQYF,TGTGCCAGCAGCTTAAGTTCCAAGTCCTACGAGCAGTACTTC
NA,TRBD2,TRBJ2-3,TRBV12-3/TRBV12-4,CASSLRLAGGPPITDTQYF,TGTGCCAGCAGTTTAAGACTAGCGGGAGGGCCCCCGATCACAGATACGCAGTATTTT
NA,NA,TRBJ2-1,TRBV5-1,CASSFSGSPGNEQFF,TGCGCCAGCAGCTTTAGTGGGAGCCCGGGCAATGAGCAGTTCTTC
many,TRBD2,TRBJ2-1,TRBV11-2,CASSTEGISGRYNEQFF,TGTGCCAGCAGCACCGAGGGGATTAGCGGGAGATACAATGAGCAGTTCTTC
few,NA,TRBJ2-4,TRBV7-2,CASSLGGGSKNIQYF,TGTGCCAGCAGCTTAGGCGGCGGGTCCAAAAACATTCAGTACTTC
NA,TRBD2,TRBJ2-7,TRBV7-9,CASSSSGGAVDEQYF,TGTGCCAGCAGCTCTAGCGGGGGGGCTGTCGACGAGCAGTACTTC
NA,TRBD1,TRBJ2-7,TRBV2,CASSDLGQGNEQYF,TGTGCCAGCAGTGATTTAGGACAGGGTAACGAGCAGTACTTC
many,NA,TRBJ2-7,TRBV7-9,CASSFESSYEQYF,TGTGCCAGCAGCTTCGAGAGCTCCTACGAGCAGTACTTC
NA,NA,TRBJ2-2,TRBV25-1,CASSGPIGELFF,TGTGCCAGCAGTGGGCCCATCGGGGAGCTGTTTTTT
NA,NA,TRBJ2-1,TRBV29-1,CSVPDPGAYSYNEQFF,TGCAGCGTCCCCGACCCAGGGGCTTACTCCTACAATGAGCAGTTCTTC
few,NA,TRBJ2-3,TRBV5-1,CASSRASGDTQYF,TGCGCCAGCAGCCGGGCCTCGGGAGATACGCAGTATTTT
NA,TRBD1,TRBJ2-7,TRBV9,CASSRGQPSYEQYF,TGTGCCAGCAGCAGGGGACAGCCCTCCTACGAGCAGTACTTC
NA,NA,TRBJ1-2,TRBV28,CASTPSTYYGYTF,TGTGCCAGCACTCCTTCGACCTACTATGGCTACACCTTC
few,NA,TRBJ2-3,TRBV29-1,CSVAQGDTQYF,TGCAGCGTCGCCCAGGGGGATACGCAGTATTTT
few,NA,TRBJ2-5,TRBV20-1,CSARTREARETQYF,TGCAGTGCTAGGACTAGGGAGGCCCGAGAGACCCAGTACTTC
once,NA,TRBJ2-7,TRBV28,CATIPPGGDEQYF,TGTGCCACCATACCCCCTGGGGGTGACGAGCAGTACTTC
NA,NA,TRBJ2-5,TRBV24-1,CATSDTNQETQYF,TGTGCCACCAGTGATACCAACCAAGAGACCCAGTACTTC
many,TRBD1,TRBJ2-1,TRBV14,CASSPNRGNEQFF,TGTGCCAGCAGCCCCAACAGGGGGAATGAGCAGTTCTTC
NA,NA,TRBJ2-2,TRBV9,CASSVRGTNTGELFF,TGTGCCAGCAGCGTCCGGGGAACGAACACCGGGGAGCTGTTTTTT
NA,NA,TRBJ2-7,TRBV5-1,CTSSLGLRRDAYEQYF,TGCACCAGCAGCTTGGGCCTGAGACGGGATGCCTACGAGCAGTACTTC
few,NA,TRBJ2-7,TRBV9,CASSRGPSYEQYF,TGTGCCAGCAGCCGGGGGCCGTCCTACGAGCAGTACTTC
NA,NA,TRBJ1-1,TRBV30,CAWTQQTTTEAFF,TGTGCCTGGACCCAACAGACGACCACTGAAGCTTTCTTT
many,NA,TRBJ2-2,TRBV5-1,CATEKEFGVGELFF,TGCGCCACCGAAAAAGAGTTCGGGGTCGGGGAGCTGTTTTTT
NA,TRBD2,TRBJ2-2,TRBV7-2,CASSLGGVLAATGELFF,TGTGCCAGCAGCTTAGGCGGGGTGCTAGCGGCCACCGGGGAGCTGTTTTTT
few,TRBD2,TRBJ2-7,TRBV6-2/TRBV6-3,CASSRGLAGATSYEQYF,TGTGCCAGCAGTCGGGGACTAGCGGGAGCTACCTCCTACGAGCAGTACTTC
NA,NA,TRBJ2-2,TRBV7-2,CASRLDSYTGELFF,TGTGCCAGCAGGTTGGACAGCTACACCGGGGAGCTGTTTTTT
NA,TRBD2,TRBJ2-3,TRBV3-1,CASCQQRGSTDTQYF,TGTGCCAGCTGCCAGCAGCGGGGGAGCACAGATACGCAGTATTTT
many,TRBD1,TRBJ1-1,TRBV11-2,CASSLHGQGNTEAFF,TGTGCCAGCAGCTTACACGGACAGGGGAACACTGAAGCTTTCTTT
few,TRBD1,TRBJ2-5,TRBV29-1,CSVPADGTAEETQYF,TGCAGCGTCCCAGCCGATGGGACAGCCGAAGAGACCCAGTACTTC
many,TRBD1,TRBJ1-1,TRBV29-1,CSVEGKPTGGEPFF,TGCAGCGTTGAAGGAAAACCTACAGGGGGCGAGCCTTTCTTT
NA,TRBD1,TRBJ2-1,TRBV29-1,CSYYRGLMGEQFF,TGCAGCTATTACAGGGGGCTAATGGGTGAGCAGTTCTTC
NA,NA,TRBJ2-7,TRBV5-1,CASSSARSREQYF,TGCGCCAGCAGCTCGGCCAGAAGTAGGGAGCAGTACTTC
NA,NA,TRBJ2-7,TRBV9,CASSMTGSAYEQYF,TGTGCCAGCAGCATGACAGGTAGCGCCTACGAGCAGTACTTC
NA,TRBD2,TRBJ2-7,TRBV6-5,CASSYSGVAGGYSYEQYF,TGTGCCAGCAGTTACTCTGGGGTAGCGGGGGGGTATTCCTACGAGCAGTACTTC